A selection of T cell receptor beta chains follows, all from one sample in a study of T-cell memory formation after mild COVID-19. Each CDR3 protein gets one entry after TCRdb re-called the 5' RACE reads with MiXCR. The sample lists about 49,000 distinct CDR3 sequences; 27% were seen once. Sequencing used PBMCs or a T cell subset sorted from them (not recorded which). All receptors come from a man aged 18 to 30 who had mild COVID-19 (a few samples of this study predate the infection). Cell type and time point are not known. Each CDR3 is given with its conserved first and last residue. D genes are given only for firm matches. The size entry is marked missing in some rows and otherwise reads once, few, many or a size class.

cdr3_aa: CASSYYGTGDLGEQYF; cdr3_nt: TGTGCCAGCAGTTACTATGGGACAGGGGATTTGGGAGAGCAGTACTTC; j_call: TRBJ2-7; d_call: TRBD1; clone_size: few; v_call: TRBV6-5
cdr3_aa: CASSQGRGRSSYEQYF; cdr3_nt: TGCGCCAGCAGCCAAGGTCGCGGCCGAAGCTCCTACGAGCAGTACTTC; j_call: TRBJ2-7; d_call: -; clone_size: -; v_call: TRBV4-3
cdr3_aa: CAISARRWGMPQHF; cdr3_nt: TGTGCCATCAGTGCGAGGAGATGGGGGATGCCCCAGCATTTT; j_call: TRBJ1-5; d_call: -; clone_size: -; v_call: TRBV10-3
cdr3_aa: CASSQEAFTEAFF; cdr3_nt: TGCGCCAGCAGCCAGGAGGCGTTCACTGAAGCTTTCTTT; j_call: TRBJ1-1; d_call: -; clone_size: -; v_call: TRBV4-1
cdr3_aa: CASSDRDRLTDTQYF; cdr3_nt: TGTGCCAGCAGCGACCGGGACAGACTCACAGATACGCAGTATTTT; j_call: TRBJ2-3; d_call: TRBD1; clone_size: -; v_call: TRBV9
cdr3_aa: CASSQESAPDTQYF; cdr3_nt: TGTGCCAGCAGCCAAGAGTCGGCTCCAGATACGCAGTATTTT; j_call: TRBJ2-3; d_call: -; clone_size: few; v_call: TRBV4-2
cdr3_aa: CASSVSGVLYGTSGLNEQFF; cdr3_nt: TGTGCCAGCAGCGTTTCGGGCGTTCTGTACGGGACTAGCGGTCTTAATGAGCAGTTCTTC; j_call: TRBJ2-1; d_call: TRBD2; clone_size: few; v_call: TRBV9
cdr3_aa: CASSLAPPPDTQYF; cdr3_nt: TGTGCCAGCAGTTTAGCCCCTCCTCCGGATACGCAGTATTTT; j_call: TRBJ2-3; d_call: -; clone_size: -; v_call: TRBV12-3/TRBV12-4
cdr3_aa: CASSDGGATDTQYF; cdr3_nt: TGTGCCAGCAGTGACGGGGGGGCGACAGATACGCAGTATTTT; j_call: TRBJ2-3; d_call: -; clone_size: medium-sized; v_call: TRBV6-4
cdr3_aa: CASSQSTGTSGTDTQYF; cdr3_nt: TGTGCCAGCAGCCAATCCACCGGGACTAGCGGCACAGATACGCAGTATTTT; j_call: TRBJ2-3; d_call: TRBD2; clone_size: many; v_call: TRBV14